This TCR beta chain stems from a study of early T cells in non-severe SARS-CoV-2 infection. At the level of the study: Sequencing was performed on bulk RNA from unsorted whole blood, leaving chains unpaired. Study-wide results and caveats: Missing private and CD4 specificities, VDJdb matching favored anti-spike CD8 responses.

Molecules of cDNA were individually given unique molecular identifiers that were attached to them. TCRdb reprocessed the 5' RACE reads with MiXCR, giving one entry per CDR3 protein. The profile shows 25,000 to 40,000 distinct CDR3 sequences, around 5% of them singletons. This clonotype showed up many times. The antigen remains undetermined. The CDR3 is 16 amino acids. With 2 bases clipped from V and 0 bases from J, the junction kept 3 bases outside the gene matches. Germline V CDR1 and CDR2: SGHTA, FQGTGA. This sequence joins TRBV7-3 and TRBJ2-1, with 8 nucleotides matching TRBD2. The receptor was derived from an adult who was a healthcare worker with PCR-confirmed SARS-CoV-2 infection or an uninfected control (not recorded which). The sequenced sample consisted of whole blood. The CDR3 here is CASSLYSGASYNEQFF. As DNA, the CDR3 is TGTGCCAGCAGCTTATATAGCGGGGCCTCCTACAATGAGCAGTTCTTC.